These 24 T cell receptor beta chains were sequenced from one sample in a study of cytomegalovirus exposure and HLA in healthy donors. Researchers ran the PCR with 60 Vbeta and 13 Jbeta primers. Measured with immunoSEQ multiplex PCR; TCRdb has only the in-frame clones, and not every one. This table holds 150,000 or so clones, around 80% found once. Sequencing input: PBMCs. The receptors come from a woman in her forties or fifties in good health and CMV-seropositive.

The rearrangement uses TRBV6-5 and TRBJ2-7, with a tentative D call TRBD1 (6 bases). CDR1 and CDR2 from the germline V gene are MNHEY and SVGAGI. This CDR3 comprises 14 residues. V dropped 5 bases and J dropped 3 bases, with 14 bases sitting between them. As DNA, the CDR3 is TGTGCCAGCAGTCCTTGGACAGAGAACTACGAGCAGTACTTC. Translating gives CASSPWTENYEQYF.

There are a few counts of this clone. The V call is TRBV27, the J call TRBJ1-2; a weak D match, TRBD1 (6 bases). Germline lookup yields CDR1 MNHEY and CDR2 SMNVEV (reference sequence). V lost 5 bases to trimming and J lost 8 bases, with 15 bases between them. The CDR3 is made up of 13 amino acids. The CDR3 sequence: CASSSTGPRGYTF. For the CDR3, the DNA is TGTGCCAGCAGTAGTACAGGGCCTCGAGGCTACACCTTC.

The chain couples TRBV19 to TRBJ1-2; 8 nucleotides match TRBD1. The CDR3 contains 15 residues. Germline V CDR1 and CDR2: LNHDA, SQIVND (reference sequence). J gave up 3 bases and V 3 bases, and 6 bases lay outside the gene matches. The CDR3 DNA follows: TGTGCCAGTAGTATCCTGGCAGGGGGCGACTATGGCTACACCTTC. Translating it yields CASSILAGGDYGYTF.

V is TRBV6-1 and J is TRBJ1-5, with unresolved D. V lost 1 base to trimming and J lost 7 bases, with 14 bases between them. Per germline, CDR1 MNHNS and CDR2 SASEGT. The CDR3 totals 15 residues. The CDR3 nucleotides read TGTGCCAGCAGTGAAGGAGTTCGGGTTGACCAGCCCCAGCATTTT. Translated: CASSEGVRVDQPQHF.

This chain links TRBV9 with TRBJ1-2; D call uncertain. Germline V lookup: CDR1 SGDLS, CDR2 YYNGEE. V lost 6 bases and J lost 6, with 21 bases in between. The CDR3 loop spans 15 amino acids. The CDR3 here is CASTPGLPTSDGYTF. CDR3 nucleotides: TGTGCCAGCACCCCCGGGTTGCCGACCAGCGATGGCTACACCTTC.

The chain combines TRBV6-5 with TRBJ2-7, with TRBD2 matching over 7 bases. Germline V gene data show CDR1 as MNHEY and CDR2 as SVGAGI. After removal of 5 bases from V and 5 bases from J, the junction contained 9 bases not matched to a gene. The length of the CDR3 is 14 residues. The CDR3 region is CASSLWGLSDEQYF. In DNA, the CDR3 is TGTGCCAGCAGTCTATGGGGACTATCCGACGAGCAGTACTTC.

The genes are TRBV21-1 and TRBJ2-2; the D call TRBD1 from the table was never checked on the DNA. TRBV21-1 represents a pseudogene. The CDR3 has 17 residues. CDR3 in amino acids: CASSKGGDRGVTGELFF. The CDR3 bases are TGTGCCAGCAGCAAAGGGGGGGACAGGGGCGTCACCGGGGAGCTGTTTTTT.

This sequence joins TRBV6-1 and TRBJ1-1; TRBD1 matches at 7 bases. V lost 3 bases and J lost 3; bases outside the gene matches: 7. Per germline, CDR1 MNHNS and CDR2 SASEGT. This CDR3 is 15 amino acids long. CDR3 in DNA: TGTGCCAGCAGTGATGAGGGGGCGCCGGACACTGAAGCTTTCTTT. Amino acids: CASSDEGAPDTEAFF.

V is TRBV10-3 and J is TRBJ2-5; D is possibly TRBD1 (6 bases). This CDR3 is 13 amino acids long. Between the trimmed V and J ends, which lost 3 bases and 4 bases, there was a span of 9 bases. The germline V gene encodes CDR1 ENHRY and CDR2 SYGVKD. The CDR3 protein is CAISDRGRETQYF. CDR3 sequence (DNA): TGTGCCATCAGTGACAGGGGTAGAGAGACCCAGTACTTC.

This chain links TRBV7-2 with TRBJ1-2; tentative D call: TRBD1 (5 bases). Germline V gene data show CDR1 as SGHTA and CDR2 as FQGNSA. V lost 4 bases to trimming and J lost 8 bases, with 14 bases between them. This CDR3 region has 13 residues. CDR3 nucleotides: TGTGCCAGCAGCTGGGGGGAACAAGGCGGCTACACCTTC. Protein sequence: CASSWGEQGGYTF.

This clone came up once. The CDR3 reads CASSIQGNSYNEQFF. CDR3 DNA: TGTGCCAGCAGCATACAGGGAAACTCCTACAATGAGCAGTTCTTC. J is TRBJ2-1 and V is TRBV9; maybe TRBD1 (6 bases). Between the trimmed V and J ends, which lost 4 bases and 0 bases, there was a span of 11 bases. Germline lookup yields CDR1 SGDLS and CDR2 YYNGEE. This CDR3 is 15 amino acids long.

The J gene is TRBJ2-5, the V gene TRBV14; tentative D call: TRBD2 (6 bases). Trimming stripped 4 bases from V and 0 bases from J, with 18 bases between. This CDR3 region has 17 residues. Germline values: CDR1 SGHDN, CDR2 FVKESK. The CDR3 DNA reads TGTGCCAGCAGCCCCTCGTGGGGGGAACTAAACCAAGAGACCCAGTACTTC. It yields the protein CASSPSWGELNQETQYF. Drawing the rest from reference TRBV14 and TRBJ2-5, the complete variable domain is EAGVTQFPSHSVIEKGQTVTLRCDPISGHDNLYWYRRVMGKEIKFLLHFVKESKQDESGMPNNRFLAERTGGTYSTLKVQPAELEDSGVYFCASSPSWGELNQETQYFGPGTRLLVL.

As for this clone: At one end, the junction sequence differs from germline, possibly due to a read error. CDR3 region: CASSRQGGYEQYF. The CDR3 region has the DNA TGTGCTAGCAGCAGACAGGGAGGCTACGAGCAGTACTTC. The rearrangement joins TRBV7-7 to TRBJ2-7, with D possibly matching TRBD1 (7 bases). The CDR3 is 13 amino acids. CDR1 and CDR2 from the germline V gene are SSHAT and FNYEAQ (reference sequence).

This clone occurred a few times. V is TRBV30 and J is TRBJ2-7, with a weak D call TRBD2 (6 bases). CDR3 length equals 13 residues. V lost 5 bases and J 6 bases, leaving 17 bases between the germline ends. Germline V gene lookup returns CDR1 GTSNPN and CDR2 SVGIG (reference sequence). The CDR3 here is CAWGKLEGVEQYF. The CDR3 DNA follows: TGTGCCTGGGGTAAACTGGAGGGCGTCGAGCAGTACTTC.

In regard to this clone: It is likely a read error, because the conserved phenylalanine at the end of the CDR3 is missing. V usage is TRBV10-1 and J usage is TRBJ2-3; TRBD2 agrees at 8 bases. Trimming took 0 bases from V and 2 from J; bases not matched to a gene: 10. Per germline, CDR1 WNHNN and CDR2 SYGVQD (reference sequence). The CDR3 is made up of 18 amino acids. The CDR3 DNA reads TGCGCCAGCAGTGAGTCGTTTAGAAGCGGGGGAAACACAGATACGCAGTATTGT. Translation: CASSESFRSGGNTDTQYC.

This rearrangement joins TRBV6-5 to TRBJ1-1; no reliable D call. CDR3 length equals 15 residues. Per germline, CDR1 MNHEY and CDR2 SVGAGI. Trimming removed 0 bases at V and 3 bases at J, with 11 bases between. This CDR3 reads CASSYSTGADTEAFF. DNA for the CDR3: TGTGCCAGCAGTTACTCGACGGGTGCGGACACTGAAGCTTTCTTT.

V is TRBV5-5 and J is TRBJ2-7, with a possible D match to TRBD1 (5 bases). The CDR3 sequence is 15 residues long. With 0 bases removed from V and 3 bases from J, the gap between germline ends came to 13 bases. Germline V CDR1 and CDR2: SGHKS, YYEKEE (reference sequence). As DNA, the CDR3 is TGTGCCAGCAGCTTGGGTGGACAAGGGCTCTACGAGCAGTACTTC. This gives the protein CASSLGGQGLYEQYF.

V gene TRBV11-2 combines with J gene TRBJ1-2, with D unclear. The CDR3 is 12 residues long. Looked up from germline, CDR1 is SGHAT and CDR2 is FQNNGV. Trimming stripped 10 bases from V and 11 bases from J, with 20 bases between. CDR3 sequence (DNA): TGTGCCACCACTGGGTGGGCACCGGGGTACACCTTC. This codes for CATTGWAPGYTF.

The chain is built from TRBV14 and TRBJ2-5; D ambiguous. Germline CDR1 is SGHDN and CDR2 is FVKESK. This CDR3 has 13 residues. Trimming took 8 bases from V and 2 from J, leaving 12 bases between them. The CDR3 DNA reads as TGTGCCAGCTCAACCCACATTCAAGAGACCCAGTACTTC. Amino acids: CASSTHIQETQYF.

The chain employs TRBV5-1 and TRBJ2-7; D is ambiguous. The CDR3 has 13 amino acids. Germline V gene sequence: CDR1 SGHRS, CDR2 YFSETQ. Trimming stripped 4 bases from V and 2 bases from J, with 10 bases between. CDR3 DNA: TGCGCCAGCAGCGCAGTTGATCCCTACGAGCAGTACTTC. Protein: CASSAVDPYEQYF.

The V call is TRBV7-9, the J call TRBJ2-1, with D unresolved. Germline loops: CDR1 SEHNR, CDR2 FQNEAQ (reference sequence). The V end was cut by 3 bases, the J end by 7 bases, with 10 bases between. The CDR3 is 13 residues long. CDR3 protein: CASSFGSRNEQFF. The CDR3 nucleotides are TGTGCCAGCAGCTTCGGGTCCCGTAATGAGCAGTTCTTC.

This chain uses TRBV14 with TRBJ1-2; D may be TRBD1 (5 bases). With 0 bases removed from V and 10 bases from J, the gap between germline ends came to 15 bases. The CDR3 has 14 residues. Per the germline V gene, CDR1 is SGHDN and CDR2 is FVKESK. The CDR3 coding sequence is TGTGCCAGCAGCCAAGATAGGGGCAGTGGACCCTACACCTTC. Residues: CASSQDRGSGPYTF.

This clone was counted once. This sequence joins TRBV6-1 and TRBJ1-5, with D possibly being TRBD1 (5 bases). V lost 6 bases to trimming and J lost 3 bases, with 9 bases between them. The CDR3 has 13 residues. Germline V gene data show CDR1 as MNHNS and CDR2 as SASEGT. Here the CDR3 reads CASRQVNNQPQHF. DNA for the CDR3: TGTGCCAGCAGACAGGTGAACAATCAGCCCCAGCATTTT.

This clone was counted a few times. The rearrangement uses TRBV5-5 and TRBJ1-1; possible D gene TRBD1, 5 bases. The germline CDR1 and CDR2 sequences are SGHKS and YYEKEE (reference sequence). There are 15 residues in the CDR3. Trimming took off 2 bases at V and 4 bases at J, with 15 bases between the two ends. CDR3 sequence reads: CASSFVGAGGTEAFF. The CDR3 DNA sequence: TGTGCCAGCAGCTTTGTCGGGGCCGGGGGCACTGAAGCTTTCTTT.